This is a list of T cell receptor beta chains from one sample in a study of cytomegalovirus exposure and HLA in healthy donors. Profiling relied on immunoSEQ multiplex PCR, and the TCRdb table lists in-frame clones only, not all of them. The table shows approximately 180,000 clones, with about 80% occurring only once. The specimen was PBMCs. The receptors derive from a man younger than 35 in good health and CMV-seronegative. The CDR3 runs from the conserved cysteine through the conserved F or W. A D gene is named only where the DNA matches it firmly. A row's size may be missing; if present it is once, few, many or a size class.

V	size	D	J	DNA	CDR3
TRBV7-9	-	-	TRBJ2-2	TGTGCCAGCAGCGGAGGAGGGACGAACACCGGGGAGCTGTTTTTT	CASSGGGTNTGELFF
TRBV5-6	once	-	TRBJ2-7	TGTGCCAGCAGCCTTGTTGAGACCTACGAGCAGTACTTC	CASSLVETYEQYF
TRBV6-1	once	TRBD1	TRBJ2-2	TGTGCCAGCAGCGCATCCGGGACAGCAACCGGGGAGCTGTTTTTT	CASSASGTATGELFF
TRBV4-1	-	-	TRBJ1-2	TGCGCCAGCAGCAAAGAGCTCACAGGGTTAGGTGGCTACACCTTC	CASSKELTGLGGYTF
TRBV5-1	-	TRBD2	TRBJ2-1	TGCGCCAGCAGCTTGGAAAGCGGGAGTGGCAATGAGCAGTTCTTC	CASSLESGSGNEQFF
TRBV7-9	-	-	TRBJ2-1	TGTGCCAGCAGCTTATGGGGGGACCAATACAATGAGCAGTTCTTC	CASSLWGDQYNEQFF
TRBV5-1	-	TRBD1	TRBJ2-2	TGCGCCAGCATGAGGGACAGGGATAACACCGGGGAGCTGTTTTTT	CASMRDRDNTGELFF
TRBV28	-	-	TRBJ2-7	TGTGCCAGCAGTTCCTGGCACCAGGATAACTCCTACGAGCAGTACTTC	CASSSWHQDNSYEQYF
TRBV5-6	-	-	TRBJ2-7	TGTGCCAGCAGCTTGGCCCCGGGATTAAACTACGAGCAGTACTTC	CASSLAPGLNYEQYF
TRBV7-9	-	-	TRBJ1-1	TGTGCCAGCAGCTCATACAACGTTGACTTGAACACTGAAGCTTTCTTT	CASSSYNVDLNTEAFF
TRBV7-3	-	TRBD2	TRBJ2-1	TGTGCCAGCAGCCTGACTAGCGGGACTCACAATGAGCAGTTCTTC	CASSLTSGTHNEQFF
TRBV10-2	-	-	TRBJ2-7	TGCGCCAGCAGTGTATTCAAGGAGACCTACTACGAGCAGTACTTC	CASSVFKETYYEQYF
TRBV7-9	once	-	TRBJ2-7	TGTGCCAGCAGCCGTGGACAGACATCCTACGAGCAGTACTTC	CASSRGQTSYEQYF
TRBV6-1	-	-	TRBJ2-5	TGTGCCAGCGTCCGGGAGCAAGAGACCCAGTACTTC	CASVREQETQYF
TRBV5-4	-	-	TRBJ2-7	TGTGCCAGCAGCTCAACCTACGAGCAGTACTTC	CASSSTYEQYF
TRBV14	-	-	TRBJ2-5	TGTGCCAGCAGCCAAGATTGGGGGGAGTACCAAGAGACCCAGTACTTC	CASSQDWGEYQETQYF
TRBV25-1	-	-	TRBJ1-3	TGTGCCAGCAGTGAATTCGGCAGGGGAAGGGGAAACACCATATATTTT	CASSEFGRGRGNTIYF
TRBV7-9	-	TRBD1	TRBJ2-3	TGTGCCAGCAGCGACGGGACAGGGGGAGATACGCAGTATTTT	CASSDGTGGDTQYF
TRBV5-1	-	TRBD2	TRBJ2-1	TGCGCCAGCAGTCCTAGGACTAGCGGGGGGGTAAACTCCAATGAGCAGTTCTTC	CASSPRTSGGVNSNEQFF
TRBV11-3	-	-	TRBJ1-1	TGTGCCAGCGCAGTCGGGGGGCGAGTGATGAACACTGAAGCTTTCTTT	CASAVGGRVMNTEAFF
TRBV5-4	-	-	TRBJ2-2	TGTGCCAGCAGCCCCGGGACATTCGGGGAGCTGTTTTTT	CASSPGTFGELFF
TRBV28	-	TRBD1	TRBJ1-2	TGTGCCAGCAGTCCCAATCGAGACAGGGGCTATGGCTACACCTTC	CASSPNRDRGYGYTF
TRBV5-6	-	-	TRBJ1-1	TGTGCCAGCAGCTTTGGTCCGGAGGGCAGGACTGAAGCTTTCTTT	CASSFGPEGRTEAFF
TRBV20-1	-	-	TRBJ1-1	TGCAGTGCTAGTACAGGGTTTGAAGCTTTCTTT	CSASTGFEAFF
TRBV11-3	-	-	TRBJ1-6	TGTGCCAGCAGCTTAGGACAGACGGATTCACCCCTCCACTTT	CASSLGQTDSPLHF
TRBV4-1	-	-	TRBJ1-5	TGCGCCAGCAGCCAAGGGGGGCCCCAGCCCCAGCATTTT	CASSQGGPQPQHF
TRBV9	once	-	TRBJ1-1	TGTGCCAGCAGCGTAGAGTCAGGGATGAACACTGAAGCTTTCTTT	CASSVESGMNTEAFF
TRBV5-1	-	TRBD1	TRBJ1-2	TGCGCCAGCAGCCCGCCGGGACAGGGGGCTAGTGGCTACACCTTC	CASSPPGQGASGYTF
TRBV6-6	few	TRBD1	TRBJ2-7	TGTGCCAGCAGCCGCCATGGACAGGGGAGATTGCACGAGCAGTACTTC	CASSRHGQGRLHEQYF
TRBV28	-	TRBD1	TRBJ2-7	TGTGCCAGCAGTATTCACGACAGGGACCACGAGCAGTACTTC	CASSIHDRDHEQYF
TRBV28	-	-	TRBJ2-5	TGTGCCAGTCTCGCTAGAAGTGAGACCCAGTACTTC	CASLARSETQYF
TRBV15	-	-	TRBJ1-6	TGTGCCACCAGCAGAGATGAGAATTCACCCCTCCACTTT	CATSRDENSPLHF